The present T cell receptor (beta chain) was sequenced within a study of technical replicates of blood from several donors. Produced via immunoSEQ multiplex PCR; TCRdb's table is partial and in-frame only. The repertoire has tens of thousands of clones, 95% of them found once; the top ten carry 0.26%. The sample holds a few counts of this clone. Germline CDR1 and CDR2: GTSNPN and SVGIG (reference sequence). This CDR3 is 12 amino acids long. V was clipped by 8 bases and J by 3 bases, with 13 bases between them. Sequencing was carried out using T cells isolated from PBMCs. This clonotype originated in a human donor in good health. The genes are TRBV30 and TRBJ1-1; D may be TRBD1 (6 bases). This CDR3 is CAAAQGYTEAFF. The DNA for the CDR3 is TGTGCCGCGGCACAGGGTTACACTGAAGCTTTCTTT.